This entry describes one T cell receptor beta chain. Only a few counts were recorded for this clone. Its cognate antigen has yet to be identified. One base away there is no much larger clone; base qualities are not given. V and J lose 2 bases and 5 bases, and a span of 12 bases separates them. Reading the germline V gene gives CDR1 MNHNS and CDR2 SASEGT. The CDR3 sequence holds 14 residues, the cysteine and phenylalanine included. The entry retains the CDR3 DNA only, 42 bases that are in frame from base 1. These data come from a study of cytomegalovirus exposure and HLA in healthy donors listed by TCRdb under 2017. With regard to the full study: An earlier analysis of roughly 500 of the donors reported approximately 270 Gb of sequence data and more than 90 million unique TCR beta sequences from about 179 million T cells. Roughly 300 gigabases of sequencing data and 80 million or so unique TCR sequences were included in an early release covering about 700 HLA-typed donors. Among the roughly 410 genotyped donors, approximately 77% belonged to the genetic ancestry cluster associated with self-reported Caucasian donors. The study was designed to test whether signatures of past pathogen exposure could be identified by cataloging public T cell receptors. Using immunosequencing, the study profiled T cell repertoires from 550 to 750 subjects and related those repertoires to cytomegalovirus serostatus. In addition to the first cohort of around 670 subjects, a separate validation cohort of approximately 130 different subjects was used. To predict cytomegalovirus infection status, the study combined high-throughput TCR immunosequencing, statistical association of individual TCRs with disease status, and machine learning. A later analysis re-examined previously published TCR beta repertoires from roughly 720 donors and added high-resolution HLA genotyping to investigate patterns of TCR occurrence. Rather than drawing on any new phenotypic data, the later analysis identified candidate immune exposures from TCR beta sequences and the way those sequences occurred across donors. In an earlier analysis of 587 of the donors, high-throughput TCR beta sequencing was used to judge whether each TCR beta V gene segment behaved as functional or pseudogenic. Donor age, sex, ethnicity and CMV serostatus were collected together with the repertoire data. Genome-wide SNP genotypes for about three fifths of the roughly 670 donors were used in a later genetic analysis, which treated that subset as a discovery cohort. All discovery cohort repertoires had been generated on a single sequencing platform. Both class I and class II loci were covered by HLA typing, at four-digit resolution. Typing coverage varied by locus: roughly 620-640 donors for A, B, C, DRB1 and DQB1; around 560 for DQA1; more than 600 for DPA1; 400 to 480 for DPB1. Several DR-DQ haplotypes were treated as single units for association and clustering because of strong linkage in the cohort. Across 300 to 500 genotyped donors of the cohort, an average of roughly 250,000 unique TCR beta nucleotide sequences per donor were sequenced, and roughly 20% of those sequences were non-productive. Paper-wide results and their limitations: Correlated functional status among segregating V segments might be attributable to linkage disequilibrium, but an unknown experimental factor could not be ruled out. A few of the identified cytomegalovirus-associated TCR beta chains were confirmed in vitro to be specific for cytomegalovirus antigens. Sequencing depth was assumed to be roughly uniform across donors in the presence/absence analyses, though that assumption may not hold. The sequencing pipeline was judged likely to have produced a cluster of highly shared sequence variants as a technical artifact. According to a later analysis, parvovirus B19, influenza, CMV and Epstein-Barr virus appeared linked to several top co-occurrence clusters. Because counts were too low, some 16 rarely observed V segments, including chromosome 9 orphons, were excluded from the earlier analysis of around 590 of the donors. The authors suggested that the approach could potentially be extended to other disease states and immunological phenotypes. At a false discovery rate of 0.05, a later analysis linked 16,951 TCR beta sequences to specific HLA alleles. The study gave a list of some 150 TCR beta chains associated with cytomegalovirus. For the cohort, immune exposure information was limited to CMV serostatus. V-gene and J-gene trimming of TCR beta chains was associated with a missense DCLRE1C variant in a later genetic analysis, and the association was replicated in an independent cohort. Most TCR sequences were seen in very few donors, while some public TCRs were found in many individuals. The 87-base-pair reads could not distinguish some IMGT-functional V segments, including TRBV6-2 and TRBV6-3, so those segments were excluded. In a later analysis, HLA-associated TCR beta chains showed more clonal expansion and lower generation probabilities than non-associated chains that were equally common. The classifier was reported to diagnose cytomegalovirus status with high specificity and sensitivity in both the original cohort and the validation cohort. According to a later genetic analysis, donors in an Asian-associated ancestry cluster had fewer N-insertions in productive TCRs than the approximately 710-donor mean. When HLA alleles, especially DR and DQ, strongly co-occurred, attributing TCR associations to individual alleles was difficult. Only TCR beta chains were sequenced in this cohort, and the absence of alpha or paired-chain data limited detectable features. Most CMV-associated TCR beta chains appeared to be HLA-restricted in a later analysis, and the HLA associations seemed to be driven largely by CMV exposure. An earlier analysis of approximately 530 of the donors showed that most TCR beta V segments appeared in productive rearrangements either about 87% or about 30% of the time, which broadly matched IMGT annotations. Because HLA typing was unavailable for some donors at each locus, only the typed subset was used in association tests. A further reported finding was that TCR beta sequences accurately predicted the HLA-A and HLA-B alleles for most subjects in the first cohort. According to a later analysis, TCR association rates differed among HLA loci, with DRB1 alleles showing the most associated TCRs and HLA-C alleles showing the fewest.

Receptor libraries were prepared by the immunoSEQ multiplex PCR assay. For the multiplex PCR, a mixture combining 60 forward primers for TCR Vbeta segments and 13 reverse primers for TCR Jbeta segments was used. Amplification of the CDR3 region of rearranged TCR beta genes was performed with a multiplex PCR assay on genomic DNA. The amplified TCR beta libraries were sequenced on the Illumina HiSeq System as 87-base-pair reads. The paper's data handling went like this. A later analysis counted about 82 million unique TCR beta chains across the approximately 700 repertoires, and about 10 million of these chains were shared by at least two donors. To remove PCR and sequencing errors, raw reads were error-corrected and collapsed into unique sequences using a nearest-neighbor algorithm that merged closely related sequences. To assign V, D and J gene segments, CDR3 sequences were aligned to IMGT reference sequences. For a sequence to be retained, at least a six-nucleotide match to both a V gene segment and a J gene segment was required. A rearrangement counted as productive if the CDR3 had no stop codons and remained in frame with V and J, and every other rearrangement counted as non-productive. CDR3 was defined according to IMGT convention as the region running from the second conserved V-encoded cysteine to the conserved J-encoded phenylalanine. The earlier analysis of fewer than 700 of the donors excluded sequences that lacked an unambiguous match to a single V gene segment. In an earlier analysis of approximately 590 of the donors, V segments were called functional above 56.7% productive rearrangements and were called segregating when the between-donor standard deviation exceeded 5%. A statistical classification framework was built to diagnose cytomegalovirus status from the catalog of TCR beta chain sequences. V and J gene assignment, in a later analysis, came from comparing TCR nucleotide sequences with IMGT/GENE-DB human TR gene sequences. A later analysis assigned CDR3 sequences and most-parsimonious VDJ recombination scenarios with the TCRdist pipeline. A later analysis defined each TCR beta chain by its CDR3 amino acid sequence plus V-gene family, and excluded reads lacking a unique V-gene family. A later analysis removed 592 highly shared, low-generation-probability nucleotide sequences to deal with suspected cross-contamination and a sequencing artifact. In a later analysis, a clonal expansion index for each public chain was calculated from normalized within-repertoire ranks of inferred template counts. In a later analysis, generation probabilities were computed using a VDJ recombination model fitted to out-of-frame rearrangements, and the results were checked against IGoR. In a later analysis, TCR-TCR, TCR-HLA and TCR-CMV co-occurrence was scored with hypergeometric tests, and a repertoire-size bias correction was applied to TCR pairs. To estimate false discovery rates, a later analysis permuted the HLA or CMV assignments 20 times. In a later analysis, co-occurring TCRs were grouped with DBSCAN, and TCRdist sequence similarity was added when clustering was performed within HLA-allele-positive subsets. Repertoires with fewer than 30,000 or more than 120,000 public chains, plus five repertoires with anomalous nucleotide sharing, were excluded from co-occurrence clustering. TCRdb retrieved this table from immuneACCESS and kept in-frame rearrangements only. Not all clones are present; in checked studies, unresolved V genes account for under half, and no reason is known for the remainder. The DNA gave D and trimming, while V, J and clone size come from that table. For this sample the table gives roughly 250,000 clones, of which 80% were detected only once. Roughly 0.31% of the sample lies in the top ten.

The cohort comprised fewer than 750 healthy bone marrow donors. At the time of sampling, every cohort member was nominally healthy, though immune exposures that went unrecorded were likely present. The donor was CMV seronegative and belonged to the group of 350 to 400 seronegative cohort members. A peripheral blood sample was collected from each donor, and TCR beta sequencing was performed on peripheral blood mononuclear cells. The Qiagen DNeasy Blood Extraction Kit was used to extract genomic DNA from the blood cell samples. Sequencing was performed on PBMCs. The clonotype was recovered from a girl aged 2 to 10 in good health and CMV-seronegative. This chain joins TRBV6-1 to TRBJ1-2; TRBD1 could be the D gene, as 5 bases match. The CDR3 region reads CASSESGKGYGYTF. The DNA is TGTGCCAGCAGTGAATCAGGGAAAGGGTATGGCTACACCTTC.